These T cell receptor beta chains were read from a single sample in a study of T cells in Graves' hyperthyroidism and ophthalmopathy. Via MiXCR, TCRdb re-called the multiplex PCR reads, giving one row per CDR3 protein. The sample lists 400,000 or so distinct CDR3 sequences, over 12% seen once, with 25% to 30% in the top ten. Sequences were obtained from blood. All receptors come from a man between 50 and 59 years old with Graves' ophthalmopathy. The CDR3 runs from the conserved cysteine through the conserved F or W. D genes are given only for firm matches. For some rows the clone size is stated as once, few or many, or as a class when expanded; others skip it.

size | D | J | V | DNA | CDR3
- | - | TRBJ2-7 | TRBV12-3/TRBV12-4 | TGTGCCAGCTCATACCACGGGACCTACGAGCAGTACTTC | CASSYHGTYEQYF
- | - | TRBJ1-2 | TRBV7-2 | TGTGCCAGCAGCTTACCGGGCTATGGCTGCACCTTC | CASSLPGYGCTF
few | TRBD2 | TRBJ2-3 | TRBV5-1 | TGTGCCAGCAGCGGTAGCGGGAGCGGGGATACGCAGTATTTT | CASSGSGSGDTQYF
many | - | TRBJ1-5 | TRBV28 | TGTGCCAGCAGTCTGAGAGTGGGGGGCCGAGTTCGTCAGCCCCAGCATTTT | CASSLRVGGRVRQPQHF
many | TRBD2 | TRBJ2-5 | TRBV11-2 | TGTGCCAGCAGCATAAGAGCGGGAGGGCAAGAGACCCAGTACTTC | CASSIRAGGQETQYF
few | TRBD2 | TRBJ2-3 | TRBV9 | TGTGCCAGCAGCGTCGGAGGGCTAGCGGCTAGCACAGATACGCAGTATTTT | CASSVGGLAASTDTQYF
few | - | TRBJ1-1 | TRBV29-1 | TGCAGCTCGAAGGACGGCCAGCCCTCCCCTGAAGCTTTCTTT | CSSKDGQPSPEAFF
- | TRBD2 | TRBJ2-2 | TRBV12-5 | TGTGCTAGTGGTTTCACCCAGCGGGAGTGGACCGGGGAGCTGTTTTTT | CASGFTQREWTGELFF
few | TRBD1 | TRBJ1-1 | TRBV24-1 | TGTGCCACCAGTGATACAGGGGCAACAGCTTTCTTT | CATSDTGATAFF
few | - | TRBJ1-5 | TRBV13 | TGTGCCAGCAGCTTAGGCCTAAGTTGGGGGGTTGGCAATCAGCCCCAGCATTTT | CASSLGLSWGVGNQPQHF
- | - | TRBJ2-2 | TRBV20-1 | TGCAGTGCCAGGACTGCGAACACCGGGGAGCTGTTTTTT | CSARTANTGELFF
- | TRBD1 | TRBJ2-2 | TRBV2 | TGTGCCGGCAGTGAAGCGGACAGGGTTACCGGGGAGCTGTTTTTT | CAGSEADRVTGELFF
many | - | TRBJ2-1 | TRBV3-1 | TGTGCCAGCAGCCAAGTATACAATGAGCAGTTCTTC | CASSQVYNEQFF
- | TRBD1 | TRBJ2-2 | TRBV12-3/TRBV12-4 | TGTGCCAGCAGTTTATTCGGTGGGCAGGGGGCCGCCGGGGAGCTGTTTTTT | CASSLFGGQGAAGELFF
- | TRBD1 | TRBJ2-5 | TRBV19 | TGTGCCAGTAGCCCGACAGGGTACCAAGGGATCCAGTACTTC | CASSPTGYQGIQYF
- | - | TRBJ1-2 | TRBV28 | TGTGCCAGCAGGGCTAATCCTAACTATGGCTACACCTTC | CASRANPNYGYTF
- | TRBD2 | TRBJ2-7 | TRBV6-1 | TGTGCCAGCAGCGGGACTAGCGGGAGGGGCGAGCAGTACTTC | CASSGTSGRGEQYF
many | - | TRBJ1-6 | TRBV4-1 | TGCGCCAGCAGCCTTACGGGACGATTGACCGGTTCACCCCTCCACTTT | CASSLTGRLTGSPLHF
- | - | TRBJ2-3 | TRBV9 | TGTGCCAGCAGCGAGAATTCCCAGGGCACAGATACGCAGTATTTT | CASSENSQGTDTQYF
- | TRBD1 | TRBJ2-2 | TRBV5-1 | TGCGCCAGCAGCTTGGTGGCAGGGGGTGACGGGGAGCTGTTTTTT | CASSLVAGGDGELFF
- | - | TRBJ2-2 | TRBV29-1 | TGCAGCGCTCAGGGGCGTCGTACCGGGGAGCTGTTTTTT | CSAQGRRTGELFF
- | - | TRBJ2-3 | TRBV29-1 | TGCAGCGTTGTCCCGGGCTCACACACAGATACGCAGTATTTT | CSVVPGSHTDTQYF
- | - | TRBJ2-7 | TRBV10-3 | TGTGCCATCAGTGAGTCGATTTGGACACCAAGGGACTACGAGCAGTACTTC | CAISESIWTPRDYEQYF
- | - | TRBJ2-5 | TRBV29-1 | TGCAGCGTCCGCCGGACGTACGAAGAGACCCAGCACTTC | CSVRRTYEETQHF